One and the same sample provided the 25 T cell receptor beta chains below, sequenced in a study of early T cells in non-severe SARS-CoV-2 infection. In TCRdb, the 5' RACE reads were re-called with MiXCR into one record per CDR3 protein. Of 29,000 or so distinct CDR3 sequences detected, roughly 5.1% appear once; the ten largest clones hold under 14%. Material: whole blood. The receptor source for this set is an adult who was a healthcare worker with PCR-confirmed SARS-CoV-2 infection or an uninfected control (not recorded which).

This clonotype was observed many times. This chain links TRBV6-6 with TRBJ2-7; the match to TRBD1 covers 8 bases. Trimming at V came to 3 bases and at J to 2 bases, leaving 9 bases not matched to a gene. CDR1 and CDR2 (germline): MNHNY, SVGAGI (reference sequence). This CDR3 contains 16 residues. This CDR3 reads CASSYFVTGGTYEQYF. CDR3 sequence (DNA): TGTGCCAGCAGTTATTTCGTCACAGGGGGGACCTACGAGCAGTACTTC.

The V and J genes are TRBV11-3 and TRBJ2-1; a possible D gene is TRBD1 (5 bases). In germline, CDR1 is SGHNT, CDR2 YENEEA. V lost 2 bases, J lost 8 bases, and 13 bases lay in between. The CDR3 is 14 amino acids. CDR3 DNA sequence: TGTGCCAGCAGCTTACAAGCCAGGGAAGATGAGCAGTTCTTC. The encoded protein is CASSLQAREDEQFF.

In its sample, this clonotype was seen many times. The V call is TRBV6-6, the J call TRBJ1-4, with 9 bases identical to TRBD1. Losses at the gene ends were 4 bases for V and 8 bases for J; bases not matched to a gene: 11. Looked up from germline, CDR1 is MNHNY and CDR2 is SVGAGI (reference sequence). The CDR3 contains 16 residues. CDR3 sequence: CASSFPPGTGREKLFF. As DNA, the CDR3 is TGTGCCAGCAGTTTCCCCCCCGGGACAGGGCGAGAAAAACTGTTTTTT.

In this sample, this clonotype turned up a few times. The chain carries TRBV6-5 and TRBJ2-2; D uncertain. Germline lookup yields CDR1 MNHEY and CDR2 SVGAGI. Trimming pared 6 bases from V and 0 bases from J, leaving 14 bases between. The CDR3 runs to 16 residues. CDR3 in amino acids: CASSYRAETNTGELFF. The CDR3 region has the DNA TGTGCCAGCAGCTATAGGGCGGAAACGAACACCGGGGAGCTGTTTTTT.

The CDR3 loop is CASSNISSYNEQFF. DNA of the CDR3: TGCGCCAGCAGTAATATTAGCTCCTACAATGAGCAGTTCTTC. J is TRBJ2-1 and V is TRBV10-2; the D is unclear. CDR1 is WSHSY, CDR2 SAAADI, per germline. Trimming stripped 5 bases from V and 0 bases from J, with 8 bases between. This CDR3 is 14 amino acids long.

V usage is TRBV6-5 and J usage is TRBJ1-1; no clear D gene. CDR1 is MNHEY, CDR2 SVGAGI, per germline. The ends were cut back, 1 base at V and 1 base at J, with 10 bases in the middle. The CDR3 runs 15 residues. Here the CDR3 reads CASSYLISANTEAFF. CDR3 coding DNA: TGTGCCAGCAGTTACTTAATTTCCGCGAACACTGAAGCTTTCTTT.

This clonotype was counted between two and nine times. The chain has TRBV19 and TRBJ2-7; D could derive from TRBD1 or TRBD2 (5 bases each). This CDR3 is built from 12 residues. The germline gives CDR1 LNHDA, CDR2 SQIVND (reference sequence). The ends were cut back, 6 bases at V and 4 bases at J, with 10 bases in the middle. The CDR3 DNA follows: TGTGCCAGTAGAACTGAGGGGTACGAGCAGTACTTC. Protein sequence: CASRTEGYEQYF.

This clonotype was counted at least ten times. V usage is TRBV7-2 and J usage is TRBJ2-3; D call uncertain. V dropped 3 bases and J dropped 0 bases, with 7 bases sitting between them. The CDR3 spans 14 residues. From germline, CDR1 is SGHTA and CDR2 FQGNSA. CDR3 sequence reads: CASSFRSSTDTQYF. Written as DNA, the CDR3 is TGTGCCAGCAGCTTCAGGTCCAGCACAGATACGCAGTATTTT.

This clonotype was detected ten times or more. V and J are TRBV20-1 and TRBJ1-6; D remains ambiguous. The V gene's germline CDR1 is DFQATT and CDR2 SNEGSKA (reference sequence). Deletions cut 2 bases from V and 0 bases from J, with 8 bases between. The CDR3 has 15 residues. The CDR3 DNA reads TGCAGTGCTAGACTTCAAGGCTCCTATAATTCACCCCTCCACTTT. Translating it yields CSARLQGSYNSPLHF.

The table lists this clonotype with many counts. The chain couples TRBV5-4 to TRBJ2-1; D uncertain. Trimming removed 0 bases from V and 0 bases from J, with 10 bases in between. Germline V CDR1 and CDR2: SGHNT, YYREEE (reference sequence). This CDR3 is built from 16 residues. CDR3 region: CASSLGGRASYNEQFF. DNA of the CDR3: TGTGCCAGCAGCTTGGGAGGTAGGGCCTCCTACAATGAGCAGTTCTTC.

Points on this clonotype: With a much larger clone just one base away, this may be a read error. This chain joins TRBV20-1 and TRBJ1-2; D perhaps matches TRBD1 (6 bases). Germline CDR1 and CDR2: DFQATT and SNEGSKA (reference sequence). The CDR3 consists of 12 residues. In DNA, the CDR3 is TGCGGTGCTGAGGGGGGAAACTATGGCTACACCTTC. It specifies CGAEGGNYGYTF.

This clonotype was detected many times. The chain links TRBV7-9 to TRBJ2-7, with D uncertain. The CDR3 runs 12 residues. Trimming took 5 bases from V and 4 from J, leaving 9 bases between them. From germline, CDR1 is SEHNR and CDR2 FQNEAQ (reference sequence). Here the CDR3 reads CASSLTGYEQYF. The CDR3 DNA reads as TGTGCCAGCAGCCTCACCGGGTACGAGCAGTACTTC.

A note on this clonotype: The final CDR3 position lacks the conserved phenylalanine or tryptophan, pointing to a likely read error. The chain has TRBV7-8 and TRBJ2-4; unclear D gene. Trimming took 1 base from V and 8 from J, leaving 12 bases between them. Looked up from germline, CDR1 is SGHVS and CDR2 is FQNEAQ. CDR3 length: 14 amino acids. CDR3 in amino acids: CASSLDPARDIQYL. In DNA form, the CDR3 reads TGTGCCAGCAGCTTAGATCCGGCTCGGGACATTCAGTACCTC.

The sample holds many counts of this clonotype. V gene TRBV2 combines with J gene TRBJ2-2; 11 positions match TRBD1. This CDR3 is built from 15 residues. J lost 4 bases, V lost 3 bases, and 1 base had no gene match. Germline V CDR1 and CDR2: SNHLY, FYNNEI. The CDR3 loop is CASSDGTGGTGELFF. CDR3 nucleotide sequence: TGTGCCAGCAGTGACGGGACAGGGGGCACCGGGGAGCTGTTTTTT.

Ten or more counts support this clonotype. As DNA, the CDR3 is TGTGCCAGCAGGGCCCGGGGCCGGGACGTCTACGAGCAGTACTTC. Translated, it gives CASRARGRDVYEQYF. The chain joins TRBV5-6 to TRBJ2-7; either TRBD1 or TRBD2 may supply D (5 bases each). Germline V gene data show CDR1 as SGHDT and CDR2 as YYEEEE. Trimming took off 5 bases at V and 3 bases at J, with 18 bases between the two ends. The CDR3 contains 15 residues. The full variable domain, with the rest looked up from reference TRBV5-6 and TRBJ2-7, is DAGVTQSPTHLIKTRGQQVTLRCSPKSGHDTVSWYQQALGQGPQFIFQYYEEEERQRGNFPDRFSGHQFPNYSSELNVNALLLGDSALYLCASRARGRDVYEQYFGPGTRLTVT.

The chain employs TRBV5-1 and TRBJ2-3; TRBD2 might be the D (5 bases). This CDR3 has 14 residues. Germline-derived CDR1 and CDR2 are SGHRS and YFSETQ. Between the trimmed V and J ends, which lost 5 bases and 0 bases, there was a span of 10 bases. CDR3 residues: CASRGSPSTDTQYF. As DNA, the CDR3 is TGCGCCAGCAGAGGGAGCCCTAGCACAGATACGCAGTATTTT.

This clonotype has at least ten counts. The rearrangement joins TRBV9 to TRBJ1-6, with D perhaps matching TRBD1 (6 bases). This CDR3 region has 13 residues. V lost 3 bases and J lost 8, with 9 bases in between. Germline CDR1 SGDLS, CDR2 YYNGEE. This CDR3 reads CASSARGDSPLHF. Written as DNA, the CDR3 is TGTGCCAGCAGCGCAAGGGGGGATTCACCCCTCCACTTT. The full variable domain, its missing parts supplied by reference TRBV9 and TRBJ1-6, is DSGVTQTPKHLITATGQRVTLRCSPRSGDLSVYWYQQSLDQGLQFLIQYYNGEERAKGNILERFSAQQFPDLHSELNLSSLELGDSALYFCASSARGDSPLHFGNGTRLTVT.

This clonotype appeared many times. The CDR3 nucleotides read TGTGCCAGCTCACTCACCACAGATACAAACTATGGCTACACCTTC. Translation: CASSLTTDTNYGYTF. V gene TRBV18 combines with J gene TRBJ1-2, with no clear D. Germline V CDR1 and CDR2: KGHSH, LQKENI. V was cut by 4 bases and J by 2 bases, with 14 bases left in between. The CDR3 extends over 15 amino acids. Using reference TRBV18 and TRBJ1-2 for the parts outside the CDR3, the full variable domain is NAGVMQNPRHLVRRRGQEARLRCSPMKGHSHVYWYRQLPEEGLKFMVYLQKENIIDESGMPKERFSAEFPKEGPSILRIQQVVRGDSAAYFCASSLTTDTNYGYTFGSGTRLTVV.

The chain joins TRBV5-1 to TRBJ1-2, with D perhaps TRBD1 (5 bases). This CDR3 region has 13 residues. The germline V gene has CDR1 SGHRS and CDR2 YFSETQ. Trimming pared 5 bases from V and 3 bases from J, leaving 11 bases between. CDR3 DNA sequence: TGCGCCAGCAGAGCAGGGTCCGACTATGGCTACACCTTC. The encoded protein is CASRAGSDYGYTF.

The rearrangement joins TRBV7-2 to TRBJ2-3, with TRBD2 matching 9 bases. Germline V gene sequence: CDR1 SGHTA, CDR2 FQGNSA. There are 16 residues in the CDR3. V lost 5 bases and J lost 5; bases outside the gene matches: 11. The CDR3 sequence is CASSPAGGRAGDTQYF. In nucleotides, the CDR3 is TGTGCCAGCAGCCCGGCTGGCGGGAGGGCCGGAGATACGCAGTATTTT.

The chain carries TRBV28 and TRBJ1-5, with TRBD1 matching 10 bases. Germline lookup yields CDR1 MDHEN and CDR2 SYDVKM. The CDR3 contains 18 residues. Trimming removed 6 bases from V and 0 bases from J; junction bases left unmatched: 11. CDR3 sequence (DNA): TGTGCCAGCAGACCAACGGGACAGGGGATCTATAGCAATCAGCCCCAGCATTTT. Protein product: CASRPTGQGIYSNQPQHF.

The chain links TRBV27 to TRBJ2-7, with 7 bases matching TRBD1. The CDR3 contains 13 residues. V shed 6 bases and J 1 base; nucleotides not matched to a gene: 3. Germline CDR1 reads MNHEY; CDR2 reads SMNVEV (reference sequence). CDR3 sequence reads: CASRQGQSYEQYF. The CDR3 bases are TGTGCCAGCAGACAGGGACAGTCCTACGAGCAGTACTTC.

This clonotype was seen at least ten times. The genes are TRBV29-1 and TRBJ1-1; 10 bases line up with TRBD1. V lost 8 bases and J lost 1; bases outside the gene matches: 4. The CDR3 sequence is 13 residues long. From germline, CDR1 is SQVTM and CDR2 ANQGSEA. CDR3 loop: CSSRDRGNTEAFF. The CDR3 nucleotides read TGCAGCTCCCGGGACAGGGGGAACACTGAAGCTTTCTTT.

This clonotype was counted at least ten times. The chain has TRBV28 and TRBJ1-2; the D gene is possibly TRBD1 (5 bases). Germline CDR1 MDHEN, CDR2 SYDVKM. The V gene lost 7 bases and the J gene lost 8 bases, with 20 bases spanning the gap. The CDR3 contains 14 residues. CDR3 loop: CASNEGTRSRGYTF. The CDR3 DNA sequence: TGTGCCAGCAACGAGGGGACGAGGTCGAGAGGCTACACCTTC.

The chain's CDR3 is CASSHPRGGSKRGDEQFF. For the CDR3, the DNA is TGTGCCAGCAGCCACCCCCGGGGCGGGAGTAAAAGGGGCGATGAGCAGTTCTTC. V is TRBV3-1 and J is TRBJ2-1, with 7 bases matching TRBD2. Losses at the gene ends were 3 bases for V and 8 bases for J; bases not matched to a gene: 19. The CDR3 extends over 18 amino acids. Germline V gene data show CDR1 as LGHDT and CDR2 as YNNKEL (reference sequence).